This paragraph reports one T cell receptor beta chain. Its antigen remains unknown. Making the TCR beta libraries involved quantitative 5'-RACE with molecular barcodes. TCRdb re-derived calls from the 5' RACE reads in MiXCR, one entry per CDR3 protein. The sample has about 390,000 distinct CDR3 sequences; around 24% are singletons. Germline CDR1 and CDR2: MGHRA and YSYEKL. Trimming cost V 5 bases and J 2 bases; bases outside gene matches: 6. The CDR3 is 15 residues long. The data belong to a study of CD8 T cells in ankylosing spondylitis. Findings and limits, study-wide: Seemingly distinctive of ankylosing spondylitis blood was a TCR beta motif formed by eight highly homologous variants. Reactive arthritis synovial fluid and blood previously showed some of these motif variants. Matched synovial fluid from ankylosing spondylitis patients was reported to be enriched for disease-linked clones.

The V call is TRBV4-1, the J call TRBJ1-3; 7 bases are shared with TRBD1. Sequenced: blood, either unsorted or a sorted T cell fraction (not recorded which). The TCR sequence derives from a male donor with ankylosing spondylitis. The CDR3, as DNA: TGCGCCAGCAGCTTCGACAGGGAAGCTGGAAACACCATATATTTT. Its protein product is CASSFDREAGNTIYF.